These T cell receptor beta chains were read from a single sample in a study of T cells in localized non-small cell lung cancer. Clones were sequenced by immunoSEQ multiplex PCR, and TCRdb holds only the in-frame ones, with some missing. The sample yields about 25,000 clones, roughly nine tenths seen once. Sequences were derived from peripheral blood, sampled before any cancer treatment. The receptors stem from a woman between 35 and 75 years old with stage I lung adenocarcinoma. The CDR3 runs from the conserved cysteine through the conserved F or W. The order of the fields is J gene, clone size, D gene, V gene, CDR3 DNA, CDR3 protein. The D gene is left open where the match is weak. Size is stated for part of the rows, as once, few or many counts, or as a class when the clone is expanded.

TRBJ1-3	-	-	TRBV10-3	TGTGCCATCAGGACTGAGGGAAACACCATATATTTT	CAIRTEGNTIYF
TRBJ1-2	-	TRBD1	TRBV4-1	TGCGCCAGCAGCCATCCCGGACAGGGACGACGTAACTATGGCTACACCTTC	CASSHPGQGRRNYGYTF
TRBJ1-2	-	TRBD1	TRBV18	TGTGCCAGCTCACTAGGACAGGGGGATGGCTACACCTTC	CASSLGQGDGYTF
TRBJ2-2	-	-	TRBV4-1	TGCGCCAGCAGCCAAGAGATCACCGGGGAGCTGTTTTTT	CASSQEITGELFF
TRBJ2-7	-	-	TRBV6-1	TGTGCCAGCAGTACAGGCTACGAGCAGTACTTC	CASSTGYEQYF
TRBJ1-2	-	-	TRBV29-1	TGCAGCGTTGGGGCAGGGGTAGGTTTGAGTGCGGGCTACACCTTC	CSVGAGVGLSAGYTF
TRBJ2-1	-	-	TRBV27	TGTGCCAGCAGTTTAGAGGGGGCCTACAATGAGCAGTTCTTC	CASSLEGAYNEQFF
TRBJ2-7	-	-	TRBV7-9	TGTGCCAGCAGCGAGCCGGGGGCCTACGAGCAGTACTTC	CASSEPGAYEQYF
TRBJ2-7	-	TRBD2	TRBV7-9	TGTGCCAGCACCTCCCCCGCGGGAGGAATCTCCTACGAGCAGTACTTC	CASTSPAGGISYEQYF
TRBJ2-3	-	-	TRBV27	TGTGCCAGCAGTTTAAGCAGACCAGATACGCAGTATTTT	CASSLSRPDTQYF
TRBJ2-4	few	-	TRBV2	TGTGCCAGCAGGGGGGCGGGAAACATTCAGTACTTC	CASRGAGNIQYF
TRBJ2-1	-	-	TRBV27	TGTGCCAGCAGTTTGACAGATACCTACAATGAGCAGTTCTTC	CASSLTDTYNEQFF
TRBJ1-1	-	-	TRBV5-1	TGCGCCAGCAGCTTGGCCGGTGGAGGACTTGAAGCTTTCTTT	CASSLAGGGLEAFF
TRBJ1-5	large	-	TRBV6-4	TGTGCCAGCAGTGGGAATCTCAGGGGTCAGCCCCAGCATTTT	CASSGNLRGQPQHF
TRBJ2-3	-	-	TRBV4-2	TGTGCCAGCAGCCAAGGGTTAAGTCGGGCCACAGATACGCAGTATTTT	CASSQGLSRATDTQYF
TRBJ1-2	-	-	TRBV5-6	TGTGCCAGCAGCTTGACCGGGAGGGGGGACTATGGCTACACCTTC	CASSLTGRGDYGYTF
TRBJ2-1	-	TRBD1	TRBV10-3	TGTGCCATCAGTGAAAGACAGGGCTACAATGAGCAGTTCTTC	CAISERQGYNEQFF
TRBJ2-2	-	-	TRBV6-4	TGTGCCAGCAGTGAGTATTCACTCACCGGGGAGCTGTTTTTT	CASSEYSLTGELFF
TRBJ2-7	-	-	TRBV30	TGTGCCTGGAGTGAAGGGGAATACGAGCAGTACTTC	CAWSEGEYEQYF
TRBJ2-3	few	TRBD2	TRBV29-1	TGCAGCGTTAGCGGGGGTGTATCCGATACGCAGTATTTT	CSVSGGVSDTQYF
TRBJ1-1	-	-	TRBV9	TGTGCCAGCAGCGTAGGGGGCGGTGGCACTGAAGCTTTCTTT	CASSVGGGGTEAFF
TRBJ2-1	-	-	TRBV7-9	TGTGCCAGCAGCTCCGGTGGGGAGCAGTTCTTC	CASSSGGEQFF